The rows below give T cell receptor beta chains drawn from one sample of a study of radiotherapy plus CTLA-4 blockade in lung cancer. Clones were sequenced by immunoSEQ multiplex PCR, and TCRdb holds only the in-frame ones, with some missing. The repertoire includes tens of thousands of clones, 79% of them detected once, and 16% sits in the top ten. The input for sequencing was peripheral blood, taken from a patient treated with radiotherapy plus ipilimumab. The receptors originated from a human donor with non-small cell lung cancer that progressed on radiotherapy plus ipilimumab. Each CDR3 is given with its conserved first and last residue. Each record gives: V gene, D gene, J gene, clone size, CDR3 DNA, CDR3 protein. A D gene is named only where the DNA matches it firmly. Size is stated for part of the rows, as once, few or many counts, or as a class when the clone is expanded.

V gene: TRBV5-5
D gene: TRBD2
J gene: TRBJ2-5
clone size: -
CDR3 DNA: TGTGCCAGCAGCCCCTGGACTAGCGGAAAAGAGACCCAGTACTTC
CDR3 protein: CASSPWTSGKETQYF

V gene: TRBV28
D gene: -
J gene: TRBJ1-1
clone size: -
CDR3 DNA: TGTGCCAGCAGTCCCCGGGCTATGATAGACACTGAAGCTTTCTTT
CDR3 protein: CASSPRAMIDTEAFF

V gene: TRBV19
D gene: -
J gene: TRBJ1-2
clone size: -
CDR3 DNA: TGTGCCAGTAGTGTGGTCCGGGGACCCCATGGCTACACCTTC
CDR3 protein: CASSVVRGPHGYTF

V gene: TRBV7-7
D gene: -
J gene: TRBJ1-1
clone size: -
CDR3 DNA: TGTGCCAGCAGCTTATTACCGGGCACTGAAGCTTTCTTT
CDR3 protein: CASSLLPGTEAFF

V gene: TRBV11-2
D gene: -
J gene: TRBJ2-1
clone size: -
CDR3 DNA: TGTGCCAGCAGCCACCCGACAGGCAATGAGCAGTTCTTC
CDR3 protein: CASSHPTGNEQFF

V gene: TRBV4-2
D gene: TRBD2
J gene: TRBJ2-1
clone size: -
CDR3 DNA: TGTGCCAGCAGCCAAGAAGGAGCGGGGGGGCTCTATGAGCAGTTCTTC
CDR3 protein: CASSQEGAGGLYEQFF

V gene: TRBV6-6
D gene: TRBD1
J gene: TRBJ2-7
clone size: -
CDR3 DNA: TGTGCCAGCAGTCCCCCCGGGACAGGGTCCTACGAGCAGTACTTC
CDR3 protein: CASSPPGTGSYEQYF

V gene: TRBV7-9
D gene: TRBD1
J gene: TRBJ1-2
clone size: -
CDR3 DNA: TGTGCCAGCAGCCCATCGACAGGGGACGGTGGTGGCTACACCTTC
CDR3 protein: CASSPSTGDGGGYTF

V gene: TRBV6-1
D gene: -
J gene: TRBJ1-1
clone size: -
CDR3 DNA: TGTGCCAGCTCCCAAGGAAAGAAAGCTTTCTTT
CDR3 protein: CASSQGKKAFF

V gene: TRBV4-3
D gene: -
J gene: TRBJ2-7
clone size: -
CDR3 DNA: TGCGCCAGCAGCCAAGACAGCGGGACAGACTACGAGCAGTACTTC
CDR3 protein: CASSQDSGTDYEQYF

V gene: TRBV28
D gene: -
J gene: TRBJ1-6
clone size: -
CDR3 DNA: TGTGCCAGCAGCCCACCAAGGCAACCCCTCCACTTT
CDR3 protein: CASSPPRQPLHF

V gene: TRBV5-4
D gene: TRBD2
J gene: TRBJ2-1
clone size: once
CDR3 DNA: TGTGCCAGCAGCTTGCTAGCGGGGGGATTTGAGCAGTTCTTC
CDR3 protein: CASSLLAGGFEQFF

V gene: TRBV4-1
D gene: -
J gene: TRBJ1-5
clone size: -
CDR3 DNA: TGCGCCAGCAGCCAAGATTACACCTACAATCAGCCCCAGCATTTT
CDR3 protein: CASSQDYTYNQPQHF

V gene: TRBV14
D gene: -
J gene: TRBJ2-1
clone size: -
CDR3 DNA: TGTGCCAGCAGCCCTCCCCTACGTAATGAGCAGTTCTTC
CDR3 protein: CASSPPLRNEQFF

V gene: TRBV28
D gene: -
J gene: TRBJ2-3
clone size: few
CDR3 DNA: TGTGCCAGCAGAGGGAGCACAGATACGCAGTATTTT
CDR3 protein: CASRGSTDTQYF

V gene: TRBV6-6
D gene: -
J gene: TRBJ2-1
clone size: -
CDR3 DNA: TGTGCCAGCAGTACCAGGGGTGATGAGCAGTTCTTC
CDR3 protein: CASSTRGDEQFF

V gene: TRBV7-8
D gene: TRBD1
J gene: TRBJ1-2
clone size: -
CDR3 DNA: TGTGCCAGCAGCCACCGGGACAGCTATGGCTACACCTTC
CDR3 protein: CASSHRDSYGYTF

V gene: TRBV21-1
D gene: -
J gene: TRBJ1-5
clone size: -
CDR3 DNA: TGTGCCAGCAGCAAATTTACTCCCCTACATCAGCCCCAGCATTTT
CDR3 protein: CASSKFTPLHQPQHF

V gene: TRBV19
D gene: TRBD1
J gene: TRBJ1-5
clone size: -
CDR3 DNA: TGTGCCAGTAGCTACTCAATCGACAGGGTCTTAATTGAGCAGCCCCAGCATTTT
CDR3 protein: CASSYSIDRVLIEQPQHF

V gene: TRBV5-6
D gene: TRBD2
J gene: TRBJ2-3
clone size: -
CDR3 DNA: TGTGCCAGCAGCTTGAGGACTAGCGGTACAGATACGCAGTATTTT
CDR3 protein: CASSLRTSGTDTQYF

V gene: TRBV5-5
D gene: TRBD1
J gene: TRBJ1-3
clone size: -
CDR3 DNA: TGTGCCAGCAGCGACAGGGCAGCTGGAAACACCATATATTTT
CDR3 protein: CASSDRAAGNTIYF

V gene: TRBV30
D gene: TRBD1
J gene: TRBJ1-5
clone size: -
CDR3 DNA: TGTGCCTGGAGTTCGAGGGGGCGGCAGCCCCAGCATTTT
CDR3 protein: CAWSSRGRQPQHF

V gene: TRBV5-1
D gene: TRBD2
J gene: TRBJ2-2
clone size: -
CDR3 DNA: TGCGCCAGCAGCTGGGGACTAGCGGGAAGGGCCGGGGAGCTGTTTTTT
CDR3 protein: CASSWGLAGRAGELFF

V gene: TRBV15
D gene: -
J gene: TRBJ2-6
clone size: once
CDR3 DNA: TGTGCCACCAGCAGAGGATCTGGGGCCAACGTCCTGACTTTC
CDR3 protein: CATSRGSGANVLTF

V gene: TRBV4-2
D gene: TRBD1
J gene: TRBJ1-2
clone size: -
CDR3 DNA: TGTGCCAGCAGCCATGGACAGGCCGGTGGCTACACCTTC
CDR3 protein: CASSHGQAGGYTF

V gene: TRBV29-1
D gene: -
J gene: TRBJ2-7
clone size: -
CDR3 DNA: TGCAGCGTTGAATCAGGGGATGAGCAGTACTTC
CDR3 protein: CSVESGDEQYF

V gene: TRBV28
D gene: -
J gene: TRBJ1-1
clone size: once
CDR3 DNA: TGTGCCAGCAGTTTAGGGGGCTCTACCACTGAAGCTTTCTTT
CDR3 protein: CASSLGGSTTEAFF

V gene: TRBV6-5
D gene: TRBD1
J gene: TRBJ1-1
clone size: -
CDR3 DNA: TGTGCCAGCAGTTACTATGGACAGGGGAACACTGAAGCTTTCTTT
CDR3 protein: CASSYYGQGNTEAFF

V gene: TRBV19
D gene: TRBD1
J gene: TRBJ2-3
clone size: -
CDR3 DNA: TGTGCCACCTTCCGGGACAGGATCCCTCTATGCACAGATACGCAGTATTTT
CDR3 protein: CATFRDRIPLCTDTQYF

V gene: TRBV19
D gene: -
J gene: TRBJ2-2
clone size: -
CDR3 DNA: TGTGCCAGTACCCCGGCCGGTGCTAACACCGGGGAGCTGTTTTTT
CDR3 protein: CASTPAGANTGELFF

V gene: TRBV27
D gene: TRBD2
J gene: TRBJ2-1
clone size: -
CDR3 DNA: TGTGCCAGCACCCCGGCCCTAGCGGCCTACAATGAGCAGTTCTTC
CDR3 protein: CASTPALAAYNEQFF

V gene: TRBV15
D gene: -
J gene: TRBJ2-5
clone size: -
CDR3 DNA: TGTGCCACCAGCACTTTACAGGGGAGGCCAGAGACCCAGTACTTC
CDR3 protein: CATSTLQGRPETQYF

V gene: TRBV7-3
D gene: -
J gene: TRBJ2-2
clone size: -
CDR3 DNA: TGTGCCAGCAGCCCCAGACAGGAGAACACCGGGGAGCTGTTTTTT
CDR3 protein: CASSPRQENTGELFF

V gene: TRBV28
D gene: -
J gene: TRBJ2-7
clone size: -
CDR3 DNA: TGTGCCAGCAGTATCGTATCCTACGAGCAGTACTTC
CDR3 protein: CASSIVSYEQYF

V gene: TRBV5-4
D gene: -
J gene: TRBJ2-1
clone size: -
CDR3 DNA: TGTGCCAGCAGCTTTCTGAATGAGCAGTTCTTC
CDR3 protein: CASSFLNEQFF

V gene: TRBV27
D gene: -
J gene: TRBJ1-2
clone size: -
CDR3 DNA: TGTGCCAGCAGTCCGCAGGGATCTGGCTACACCTTC
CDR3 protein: CASSPQGSGYTF

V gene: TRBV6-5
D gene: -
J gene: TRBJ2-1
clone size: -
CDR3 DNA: TGTGCCAGCATGCAGGGGCTCAGCTCCTACAATGAGCAGTTCTTC
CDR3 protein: CASMQGLSSYNEQFF

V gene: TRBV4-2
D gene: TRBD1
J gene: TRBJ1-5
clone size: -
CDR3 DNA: TGTGCCAGCAGCCAAGGGGTGACAGGGGTTGGCAATCAGCCCCAGCATTTT
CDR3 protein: CASSQGVTGVGNQPQHF

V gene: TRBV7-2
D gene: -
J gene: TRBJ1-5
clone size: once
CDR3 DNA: TGTGCCAGCAGCTTAACCCCCGGGTTCGGTGATCAGCCCCAGCATTTT
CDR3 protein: CASSLTPGFGDQPQHF